The clone carrying this T cell receptor beta chain is medium-sized within its sample. Its specificity is not known. This sample is drawn from a study of T cells in Graves' hyperthyroidism and ophthalmopathy. In germline, CDR1 is SGHRS, CDR2 YFSETQ. Trimming took 4 bases from V and 5 from J, leaving 15 bases between them. This CDR3 spans 14 amino acids. Findings and limits, study-wide: Clonotypes that were expanded in thyroid above 0.001 mostly appeared in blood too.

RNA transcripts yielded amplified TCR beta CDR3 regions. RT-PCR in the first round (using the HTBI primer set) targeted the TCR CDR3. TCRdb analysed the multiplex PCR reads with MiXCR anew, one entry per CDR3 protein. The sample includes 300,000 to 450,000 distinct CDR3 sequences, about 15% seen only once; the top ten take approximately 10%. Sequenced: blood. The TCR was taken from an older woman with Graves' hyperthyroidism. The chain links TRBV5-1 to TRBJ1-2; perhaps TRBD1 as D (5 bases). The CDR3 sequence: CASSPRDGPYGYTF. CDR3 DNA sequence: TGCGCCAGCAGCCCTAGGGACGGGCCGTATGGCTACACCTTC.